The clone carrying this TCR beta chain showed up just once. Its target is unknown. Together with a sample-barcoded 5' primer, a J-beta primer mix was included in a second PCR lasting about 7 to 11 cycles. TCRdb used MiXCR to reprocess the 5' RACE reads, holding one entry per CDR3 protein. The sample gives approximately 760,000 distinct CDR3 sequences, 20% to 30% of which show up once; 9.4% is in the top ten. The data belong to a study of blood T cells in healthy people across ages. Study as a whole: Researchers report that template switching captured about one barcoded beta molecule per two T cells. The study's findings and limits: Higher naive T cell percentage went strongly together with higher TCR beta diversity.

The authors drew 7.5 to 10 milliliters of peripheral blood from each donor. Germline-derived CDR1 and CDR2 are MGHRA and YSYEKL. This CDR3 region has 13 residues. The same sample was also studied in work on T cells of mothers and their children. From that study: Detection yielded no persistent microchimeric T cell clones.

The chain couples TRBV4-1 to TRBJ2-5; no clear D. The J call may not be correct, given that the DNA end is closer to TRBJ2-1. Sequencing was carried out using blood. This clonotype originated in a boy aged 5-17 years in good health. As DNA, the CDR3 is TGCGCCAGCAGCCAAGATCCCCTCAATGAGCAGTTCTTC. Translated: CASSQDPLNEQFF.